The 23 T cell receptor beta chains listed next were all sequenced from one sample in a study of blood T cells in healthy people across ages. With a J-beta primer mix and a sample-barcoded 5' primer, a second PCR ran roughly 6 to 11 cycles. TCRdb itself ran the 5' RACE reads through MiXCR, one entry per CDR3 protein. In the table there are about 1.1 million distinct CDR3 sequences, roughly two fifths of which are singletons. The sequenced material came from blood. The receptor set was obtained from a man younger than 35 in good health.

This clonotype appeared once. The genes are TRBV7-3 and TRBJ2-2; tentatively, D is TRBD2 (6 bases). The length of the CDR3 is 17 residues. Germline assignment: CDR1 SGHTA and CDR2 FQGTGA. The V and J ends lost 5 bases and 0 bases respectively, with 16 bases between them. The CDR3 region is CASSQIGGGPNTGELFF. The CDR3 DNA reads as TGTGCCAGCAGCCAGATTGGGGGAGGCCCGAACACCGGGGAGCTGTTTTTT.

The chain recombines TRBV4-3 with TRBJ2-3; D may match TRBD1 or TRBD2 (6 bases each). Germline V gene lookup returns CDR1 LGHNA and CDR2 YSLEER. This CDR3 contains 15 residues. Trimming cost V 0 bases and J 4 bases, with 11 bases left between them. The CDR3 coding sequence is TGCGCCAGCAGCCAAGATGACGGGGGCGCAGATACGCAGTATTTT. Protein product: CASSQDDGGADTQYF.

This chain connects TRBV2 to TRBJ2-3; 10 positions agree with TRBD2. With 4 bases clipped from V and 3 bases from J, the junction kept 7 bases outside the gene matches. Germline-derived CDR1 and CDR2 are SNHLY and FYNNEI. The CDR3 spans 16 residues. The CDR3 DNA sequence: TGTGCCAGCAGTGCATTTGGACTAGCGGTGACAGATACGCAGTATTTT. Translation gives CASSAFGLAVTDTQYF. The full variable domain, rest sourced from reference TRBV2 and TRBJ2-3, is EPEVTQTPSHQVTQMGQEVILRCVPISNHLYFYWYRQILGQKVEFLVSFYNNEISEKSEIFDDQFSVERPDGSNFTLKIRSTKLEDSAMYFCASSAFGLAVTDTQYFGPGTRLTVL.

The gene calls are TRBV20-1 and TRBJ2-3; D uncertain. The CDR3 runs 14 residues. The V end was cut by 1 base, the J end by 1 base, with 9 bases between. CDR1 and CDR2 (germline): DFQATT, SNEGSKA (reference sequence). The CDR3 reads CSARAVYRTDTQYF. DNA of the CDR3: TGCAGTGCTAGAGCGGTATACCGCACAGATACGCAGTATTTT.

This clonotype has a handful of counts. CDR3 DNA sequence: TGCGCCAGCAGCTTGGACCCTATAACAGAAGTCCTTCAGTACTTC. It translates to CASSLDPITEVLQYF. J is TRBJ2-4 and V is TRBV5-1; D unclear. Trimming stripped 0 bases from V and 11 bases from J, with 18 bases between. The length of the CDR3 is 15 residues. The V gene's germline CDR1 is SGHRS and CDR2 YFSETQ.

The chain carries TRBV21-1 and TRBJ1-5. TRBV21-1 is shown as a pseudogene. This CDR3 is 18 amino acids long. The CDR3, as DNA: TGTGCCAGCAGCAAATTGATATCGGGTGACAACCACAATCAGCCCCAGCATTTT. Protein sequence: CASSKLISGDNHNQPQHF.

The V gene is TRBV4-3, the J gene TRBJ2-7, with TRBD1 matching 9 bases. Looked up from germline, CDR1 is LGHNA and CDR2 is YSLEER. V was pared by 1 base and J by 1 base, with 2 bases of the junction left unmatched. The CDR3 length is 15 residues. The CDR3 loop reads CASSQGTGASYEQYF. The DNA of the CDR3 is TGCGCCAGCAGCCAAGGGACAGGGGCGTCCTACGAGCAGTACTTC.

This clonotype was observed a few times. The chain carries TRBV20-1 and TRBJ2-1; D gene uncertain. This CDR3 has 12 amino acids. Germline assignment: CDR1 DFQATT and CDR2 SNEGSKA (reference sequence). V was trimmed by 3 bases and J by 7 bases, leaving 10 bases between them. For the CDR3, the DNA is TGCAGTGCTAGGCAGAGCGTTAATGAGCAGTTCTTC. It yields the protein CSARQSVNEQFF.

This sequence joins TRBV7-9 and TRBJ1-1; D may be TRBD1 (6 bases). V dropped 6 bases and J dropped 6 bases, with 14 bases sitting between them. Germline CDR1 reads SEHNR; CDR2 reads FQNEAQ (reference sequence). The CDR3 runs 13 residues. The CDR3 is CASSKQGYPEAFF. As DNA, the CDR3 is TGTGCCAGCAGTAAACAGGGTTACCCTGAAGCTTTCTTT.

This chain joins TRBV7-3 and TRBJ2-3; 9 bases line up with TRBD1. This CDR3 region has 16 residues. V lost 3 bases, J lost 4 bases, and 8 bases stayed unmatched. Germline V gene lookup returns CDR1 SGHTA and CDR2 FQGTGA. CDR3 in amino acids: CASSFGQGIDSDTQYF. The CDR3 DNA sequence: TGTGCCAGCAGCTTTGGACAGGGGATTGATTCAGATACGCAGTATTTT.

CDR3 coding DNA: TGTGCCAGCAGACCAGGGGGAATCTACGAGCAGTACTTC. Protein sequence: CASRPGGIYEQYF. V gene TRBV6-5 combines with J gene TRBJ2-7; 7 positions match TRBD1. J gave up 3 bases and V 6 bases, and 5 bases lay outside the gene matches. The CDR3 consists of 13 residues. Germline V CDR1 and CDR2: MNHEY, SVGAGI.

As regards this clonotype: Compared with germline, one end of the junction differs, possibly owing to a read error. The CDR3 DNA is TGTGCCAGCAGCACGACAACCCTAAGTTCTGGGGCCGACGTCCTGACTTTC. This codes for CASSTTTLSSGADVLTF. The rearrangement joins TRBV11-1 to TRBJ2-6, with D perhaps TRBD1 (5 bases). Per germline, CDR1 SGHAT and CDR2 FQDESV (reference sequence). The CDR3 consists of 17 residues.

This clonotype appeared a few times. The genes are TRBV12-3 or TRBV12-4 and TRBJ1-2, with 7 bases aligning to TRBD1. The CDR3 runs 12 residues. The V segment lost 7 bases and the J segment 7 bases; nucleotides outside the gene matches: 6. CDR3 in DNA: TGTGCCAGCACCGCAGGGGGACGTGGCTACACCTTC. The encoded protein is CASTAGGRGYTF.

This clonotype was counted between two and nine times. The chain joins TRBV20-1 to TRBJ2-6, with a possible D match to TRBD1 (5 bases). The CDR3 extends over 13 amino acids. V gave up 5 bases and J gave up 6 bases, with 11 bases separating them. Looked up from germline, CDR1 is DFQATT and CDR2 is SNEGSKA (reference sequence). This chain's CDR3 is CSAWGGEANVLTF. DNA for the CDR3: TGCAGTGCTTGGGGCGGAGAGGCCAACGTCCTGACTTTC.

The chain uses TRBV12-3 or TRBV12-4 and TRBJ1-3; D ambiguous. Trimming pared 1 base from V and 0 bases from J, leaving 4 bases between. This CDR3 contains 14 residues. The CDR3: CASSLVYSGNTIYF. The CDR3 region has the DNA TGTGCCAGCAGTTTAGTCTACTCTGGAAACACCATATATTTT.

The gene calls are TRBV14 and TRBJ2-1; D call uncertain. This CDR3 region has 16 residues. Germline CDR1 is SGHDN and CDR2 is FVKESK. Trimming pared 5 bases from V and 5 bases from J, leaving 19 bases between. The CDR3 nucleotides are TGTGCCAGCAGCGCTGAGGCCCTTCGATTTGACAATGAGCAGTTCTTC. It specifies CASSAEALRFDNEQFF.

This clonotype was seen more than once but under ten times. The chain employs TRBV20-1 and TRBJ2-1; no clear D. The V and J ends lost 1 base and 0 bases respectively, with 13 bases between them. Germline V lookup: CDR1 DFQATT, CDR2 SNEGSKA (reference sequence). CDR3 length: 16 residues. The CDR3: CSARGQTKSSYNEQFF. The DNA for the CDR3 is TGCAGTGCTAGAGGGCAGACAAAGAGCTCCTACAATGAGCAGTTCTTC.

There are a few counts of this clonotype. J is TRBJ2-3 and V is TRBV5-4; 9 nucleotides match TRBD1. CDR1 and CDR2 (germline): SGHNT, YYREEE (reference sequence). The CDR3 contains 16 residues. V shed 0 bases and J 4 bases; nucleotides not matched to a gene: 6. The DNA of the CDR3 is TGTGCCAGCAGCTTGGGGGGGACAGGGAGTCCAGATACGCAGTATTTT. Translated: CASSLGGTGSPDTQYF. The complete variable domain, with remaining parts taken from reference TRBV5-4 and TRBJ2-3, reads ETGVTQSPTHLIKTRGQQVTLRCSSQSGHNTVSWYQQALGQGPQFIFQYYREEENGRGNFPPRFSGLQFPNYSSELNVNALELDDSALYLCASSLGGTGSPDTQYFGPGTRLTVL.

CDR3 protein: CSAPIRGQKFYGYTF. Here the CDR3 DNA reads TGCAGTGCCCCGATACGAGGGCAGAAATTCTATGGCTACACCTTC. The chain joins TRBV20-1 to TRBJ1-2; no clear D gene. This CDR3 is 15 amino acids long. Germline V CDR1 and CDR2: DFQATT, SNEGSKA (reference sequence). The V gene lost 6 bases and the J gene lost 4 bases, with 21 bases spanning the gap.

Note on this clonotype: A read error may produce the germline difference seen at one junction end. CDR3: CAGSLPTSGDYNEQFF. The CDR3 region has the DNA TGCGCCGGCAGCTTACCGACTAGCGGTGACTACAATGAGCAGTTCTTC. This chain connects TRBV5-1 to TRBJ2-1; TRBD2 agrees at 9 bases. CDR3 size: 16 residues. Per germline, CDR1 SGHRS and CDR2 YFSETQ.

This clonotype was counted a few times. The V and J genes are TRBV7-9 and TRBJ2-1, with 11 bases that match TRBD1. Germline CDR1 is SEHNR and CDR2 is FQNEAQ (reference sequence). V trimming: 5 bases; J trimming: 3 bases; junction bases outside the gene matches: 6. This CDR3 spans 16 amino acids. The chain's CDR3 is CASSPKGQGVYNEQFF. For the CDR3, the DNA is TGTGCCAGCAGCCCTAAGGGACAGGGGGTCTACAATGAGCAGTTCTTC.

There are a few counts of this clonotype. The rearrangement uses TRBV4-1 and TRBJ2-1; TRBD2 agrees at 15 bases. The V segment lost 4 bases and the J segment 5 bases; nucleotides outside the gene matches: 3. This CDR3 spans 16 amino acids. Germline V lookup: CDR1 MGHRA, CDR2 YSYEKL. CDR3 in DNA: TGCGCCAGCAGCCCGGGGACTAGCGGGGGGAACAATGAGCAGTTCTTC. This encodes CASSPGTSGGNNEQFF.

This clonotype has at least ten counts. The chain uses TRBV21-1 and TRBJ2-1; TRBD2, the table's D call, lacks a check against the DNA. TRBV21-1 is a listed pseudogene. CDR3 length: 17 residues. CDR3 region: CASSKYLEVAGPSGQFF. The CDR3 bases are TGTGCCAGCAGCAAATACCTCGAGGTAGCGGGGCCCTCAGGGCAGTTCTTC.